This entry features one T cell receptor (beta chain) sequence. The sequenced fragment ends 3 residues before the CDR3 boundary, so the rest is inferred from the germline J gene. The data were obtained in a study of Tregs in tolerant kidney transplant recipients. Per germline, CDR1 SNHLY and CDR2 FYNNEI. This CDR3 spans 14 amino acids. The V end was cut by 6 bases, the J end by 5 bases, with 17 bases between. Recipients received nonmyeloablative bone marrow transplants from related graft donors, with transient mixed chimerism. Repertoires were generated with immunoSEQ multiplex PCR, while TCRdb's copy carries only in-frame clones and drops some. Recorded for this sample: about 10,000 clones.

The clonotype originates from a human patient who received a combined kidney and bone marrow transplant. Some of the T cells may derive from the graft donor. This chain connects TRBV2 to TRBJ2-7, with a tentative D call TRBD2 (6 bases). The specimen comprised CD8+ T cells from blood (PBMCs), sampled 24 months after the transplant. Partial CDR3 DNA: TGTGCCAGCAGGGGTACCGGGGGACCCGACGAG. Translated, it gives CASRGTGGPDE. The full CDR3 reads CASRGTGGPDEQYF. The whole variable domain, filled in from reference TRBV2 and TRBJ2-7, reads EPEVTQTPSHQVTQMGQEVILRCVPISNHLYFYWYRQILGQKVEFLVSFYNNEISEKSEIFDDQFSVERPDGSNFTLKIRSTKLEDSAMYFCASRGTGGPDEQYFGPGTRLTVT.